This is a list of T cell receptor beta chains from one sample in a study of beta chain features in type 1 diabetes. The repertoire was sequenced with immunoSEQ multiplex PCR; TCRdb's copy has only in-frame clones and lacks some. Altogether 310,000 or so clones are present, 8% being singletons, with the ten largest covering less than 0.45%. The material sequenced was central memory CD4+ T cells from blood. Receptors originate from a woman younger than 30 in good health. CDR3s include the opening cysteine and the closing phenylalanine or tryptophan. The order of the fields is clone size, D gene, V gene, J gene, CDR3 length, CDR3 DNA, CDR3 protein. The D gene is left open where the match is weak. Clone size is shown for a subset of rows, as once, few, many or a class of expanded clone.

>NA|NA|TRBV7-9|TRBJ2-2|12
TGTGCCAGCAGCCTAGCGTCCGGGGAGCTGTTTTTT
CASSLASGELFF
>few|TRBD2|TRBV6-9|TRBJ2-7|19
TGTGCCAGCAGTTATCGAGTCTTGGCGGGAGGGATGCTAGGGTACGAGCAGTACTTC
CASSYRVLAGGMLGYEQYF
>few|NA|TRBV9|TRBJ2-3|14
TGTGCCAGCAGCCCCGACTCGCAAACAGATACGCAGTATTTT
CASSPDSQTDTQYF
>NA|NA|TRBV28|TRBJ1-2|13
TGTGCCAGCAGCCCTACAAAGAACTATGGCTACACCTTC
CASSPTKNYGYTF
>few|TRBD1|TRBV6-5|TRBJ2-1|16
TGTGCCAGCAGTTATTCCGGGACAGGGGGCGGTTATGAGCAGTTCTTC
CASSYSGTGGGYEQFF
>NA|TRBD2|TRBV5-1|TRBJ2-5|17
TGCGCCAGCAGCTTGGCGCCGACTAGCGGGTTCCAAGAGACCCAGTACTTC
CASSLAPTSGFQETQYF
>few|TRBD2|TRBV5-1|TRBJ2-7|14
TGCGCCAGCAGCTGGGGACTAGCGGCCTACGAGCAGTACTTC
CASSWGLAAYEQYF
>few|NA|TRBV28|TRBJ1-1|11
TGTGCCAGCAGAGAGAGGGCTGAAGCTTTCTTT
CASRERAEAFF
>once|NA|TRBV7-9|TRBJ2-5|18
TGTGCCAGCAGCTTAGCTACTAGGTGGGCTCGAGGAGAAGAGACCCAGTACTTC
CASSLATRWARGEETQYF
>NA|NA|TRBV4-2|TRBJ2-6|15
TGTGCCAGCAGCCAAGATGGAGCTGGGGCCAACGTCCTGACTTTC
CASSQDGAGANVLTF
>few|TRBD1|TRBV13|TRBJ2-4|16
TGTGCCAGCAGCTTGGCCCTGGGACAGGGGGAAGACATTCAGTACTTC
CASSLALGQGEDIQYF
>NA|TRBD1|TRBV7-8|TRBJ2-6|18
TGTGCCAGCAGCCGAAGACAGGGCCAATACTCTGGGGCCAACGTCCTGACTTTC
CASSRRQGQYSGANVLTF
>NA|TRBD2|TRBV27|TRBJ2-7|17
TGTGCCAGCTCCCGGCAGGGGGGACTAGCAGTCTGGCACGAGCAGTACTTC
CASSRQGGLAVWHEQYF
>NA|NA|TRBV6-5|TRBJ1-2|13
TGTGCCAGCAGTTACTCGCAGGGTTATGGCTACACCTTC
CASSYSQGYGYTF
>many|TRBD2|TRBV5-1|TRBJ2-1|15
TGCGCCAGCAGCTTAACACTAGCGGGAATGGATGAGCAGTTCTTC
CASSLTLAGMDEQFF
>NA|NA|TRBV10-3|TRBJ2-7|13
TGTGCCATCAGTGGTGGGACACGCTACGAGCAGTACTTC
CAISGGTRYEQYF
>many|TRBD2|TRBV14|TRBJ2-7|13
TGTGCCAGCAGCCAAGATCGGCGGGGGGAGCAGTACTTC
CASSQDRRGEQYF
>NA|NA|TRBV1|TRBJ2-7|14
TGCACCAGCAGCCGGGCCGGTAGCTCCTACGAGCAGTACTTC
CTSSRAGSSYEQYF
>NA|NA|TRBV28|TRBJ1-4|14
TGTGCCAGCAGTTCGGCACAGGGAGGAGAAAAACTGTTTTTT
CASSSAQGGEKLFF
>few|NA|TRBV6-1|TRBJ2-5|11
TGTGCCAGCAAGTATTCGGAGACCCAGTACTTC
CASKYSETQYF
>NA|NA|TRBV11-2|TRBJ2-5|16
TGTGCCAGCAGCTTAGATGGGGCGGGTGCCCAAGAGACCCAGTACTTC
CASSLDGAGAQETQYF
>many|NA|TRBV18|TRBJ1-1|14
TGTGCCAGCTCATGGGGGCGCGGGGAGACTGAAGCTTTCTTT
CASSWGRGETEAFF